These 9 T cell receptor beta chains were all obtained from the same sample, sequenced in a study of blood T cell repertoires in COVID-19. Data came from immunoSEQ multiplex PCR; TCRdb stores just in-frame clones and leaves some out. The data contain some 370,000 clones, more than 70% of them singletons. Sequenced input: peripheral blood. The source of these receptors is a middle-aged man with acute or convalescent COVID-19.

In nucleotides, the CDR3 is TGTGCCAGCAGCTGGGGGGACAGGGGATACACTGAAGCTTTCTTT. Translated: CASSWGDRGYTEAFF. This chain links TRBV7-3 with TRBJ1-1; 10 nucleotides agree with TRBD1. Trimming removed 4 bases from V and 3 bases from J; junction bases left unmatched: 5. The germline gives CDR1 SGHTA, CDR2 FQGTGA. This CDR3 comprises 15 residues.

The chain has TRBV6-5 and TRBJ2-7; tentative D call: TRBD1 (7 bases). This CDR3 has 14 amino acids. Germline lookup yields CDR1 MNHEY and CDR2 SVGAGI. With 3 bases removed from V and 4 bases from J, the gap between germline ends came to 13 bases. The CDR3 spells CASSYGRGRYEQYF. CDR3 in DNA: TGTGCCAGCAGTTATGGCAGGGGGAGGTACGAGCAGTACTTC.

The chain has TRBV27 and TRBJ2-5; 8 bases align to TRBD2. The J segment lost 1 base and the V segment lost 4 bases, leaving 8 bases of the junction unmatched. The CDR3 totals 16 residues. Looked up from germline, CDR1 is MNHEY and CDR2 is SMNVEV (reference sequence). The CDR3 loop reads CASSSPGGTLQETQYF. The CDR3 DNA reads as TGTGCCAGCAGTTCGCCGGGGGGGACCCTCCAAGAGACCCAGTACTTC.

The chain links TRBV5-1 to TRBJ1-1; D gene unclear. Between the trimmed V and J ends, which lost 4 bases and 6 bases, there was a span of 19 bases. Germline CDR1 reads SGHRS; CDR2 reads YFSETQ. The CDR3 consists of 15 residues. The CDR3 spells CASSPSLGQLAEAFF. The DNA of the CDR3 is TGCGCCAGCAGCCCATCCCTTGGGCAGTTGGCTGAAGCTTTCTTT.

The V and J genes are TRBV7-2 and TRBJ2-5; tentatively, D is TRBD2 (5 bases). The CDR3 is 14 residues long. V lost 2 bases, J lost 1 base, and 8 bases lay in between. CDR1 is SGHTA and CDR2 is FQGNSA in the germline V gene. Written as DNA, the CDR3 is TGTGCCAGCAGCTTACGAGGGATCCAAGAGACCCAGTACTTC. Protein product: CASSLRGIQETQYF.

The genes are TRBV19 and TRBJ1-2; D perhaps matches TRBD1 (5 bases). Trimming took 0 bases from V and 4 from J, leaving 12 bases between them. This CDR3 contains 15 residues. Germline values: CDR1 LNHDA, CDR2 SQIVND (reference sequence). This CDR3 is CASSIDSGDGYGYTF. The CDR3 coding sequence is TGTGCCAGTAGTATAGATAGCGGGGACGGCTATGGCTACACCTTC.

The chain links TRBV4-2 to TRBJ1-3; D not certain. Deletions cut 3 bases from V and 0 bases from J, with 21 bases between. The CDR3 contains 19 residues. Germline lookup yields CDR1 LGHNA and CDR2 YNFKEQ. The CDR3 DNA reads TGTGCCAGCAGCCAGATAAAGACCGAGGTCCCGTACTCTGGAAACACCATATATTTT. This encodes CASSQIKTEVPYSGNTIYF.

This clone was counted once. The rearrangement uses TRBV27 and TRBJ1-2; 10 positions match TRBD1. The J segment lost 7 bases and the V segment lost 6 bases, leaving 5 bases of the junction unmatched. The length of the CDR3 is 13 residues. Germline V gene lookup returns CDR1 MNHEY and CDR2 SMNVEV (reference sequence). CDR3 bases: TGTGCCAGCAGCCAGGACAGGGGGACTGGCTACACCTTC. Amino acids: CASSQDRGTGYTF.

This clone showed up just a few times. The rearrangement uses TRBV28 and TRBJ2-6; a possible D gene is TRBD1 (5 bases). The CDR3 spans 18 residues. Per germline, CDR1 MDHEN and CDR2 SYDVKM. V was trimmed by 6 bases and J by 1 base, leaving 19 bases between them. The CDR3 DNA reads as TGTGCCAGCAGCACCGGACAACCACTCTTTTCTGGGGCCAACGTCCTGACTTTC. Its translation is CASSTGQPLFSGANVLTF.